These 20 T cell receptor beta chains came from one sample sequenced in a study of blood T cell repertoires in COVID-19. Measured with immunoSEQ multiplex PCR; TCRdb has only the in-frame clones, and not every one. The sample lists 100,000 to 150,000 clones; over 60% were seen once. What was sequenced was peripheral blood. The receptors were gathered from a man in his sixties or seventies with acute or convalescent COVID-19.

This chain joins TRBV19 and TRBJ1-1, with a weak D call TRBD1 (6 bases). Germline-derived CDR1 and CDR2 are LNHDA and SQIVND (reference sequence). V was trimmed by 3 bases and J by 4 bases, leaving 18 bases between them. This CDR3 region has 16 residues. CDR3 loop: CASSIGSRGTATEAFF. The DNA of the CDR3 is TGTGCCAGTAGTATTGGATCGAGGGGGACGGCCACTGAAGCTTTCTTT.

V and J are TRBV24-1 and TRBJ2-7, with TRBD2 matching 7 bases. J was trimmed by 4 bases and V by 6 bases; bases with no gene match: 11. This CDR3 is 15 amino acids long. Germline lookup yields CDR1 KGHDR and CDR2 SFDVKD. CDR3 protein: CATSNRRLAQYEQYF. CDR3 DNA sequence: TGTGCCACCAGTAATCGGAGACTAGCTCAATACGAGCAGTACTTC.

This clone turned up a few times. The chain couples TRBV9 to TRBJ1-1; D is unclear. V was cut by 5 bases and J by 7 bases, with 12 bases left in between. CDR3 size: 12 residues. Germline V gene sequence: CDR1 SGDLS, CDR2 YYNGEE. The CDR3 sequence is CASSGEGYEAFF. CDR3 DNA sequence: TGTGCCAGCAGTGGGGAGGGCTATGAAGCTTTCTTT.

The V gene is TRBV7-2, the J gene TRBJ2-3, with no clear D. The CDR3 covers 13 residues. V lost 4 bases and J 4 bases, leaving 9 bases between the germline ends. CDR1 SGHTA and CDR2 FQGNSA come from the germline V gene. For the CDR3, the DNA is TGTGCCAGCAGCTCCCCGACTGCAGATACGCAGTATTTT. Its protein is CASSSPTADTQYF.

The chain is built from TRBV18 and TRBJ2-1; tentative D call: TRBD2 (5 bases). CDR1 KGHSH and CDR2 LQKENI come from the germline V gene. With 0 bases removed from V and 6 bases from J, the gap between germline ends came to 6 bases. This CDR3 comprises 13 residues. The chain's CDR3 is CASSPPGSNEQFF. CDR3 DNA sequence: TGTGCCAGCTCACCACCAGGGAGCAATGAGCAGTTCTTC.

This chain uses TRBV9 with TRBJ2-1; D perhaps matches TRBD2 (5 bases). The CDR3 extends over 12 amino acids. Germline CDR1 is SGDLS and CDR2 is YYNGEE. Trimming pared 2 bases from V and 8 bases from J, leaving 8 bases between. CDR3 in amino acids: CASSVEGYEQFF. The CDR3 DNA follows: TGTGCCAGCAGCGTTGAGGGCTATGAGCAGTTCTTC.

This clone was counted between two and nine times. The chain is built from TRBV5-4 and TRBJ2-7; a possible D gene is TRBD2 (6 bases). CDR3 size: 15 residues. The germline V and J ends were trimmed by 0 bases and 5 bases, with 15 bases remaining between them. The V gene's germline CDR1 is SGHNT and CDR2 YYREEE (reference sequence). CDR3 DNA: TGTGCCAGCAGCTTGGCCGGAGGGAGTGGGCACGAGCAGTACTTC. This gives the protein CASSLAGGSGHEQYF.

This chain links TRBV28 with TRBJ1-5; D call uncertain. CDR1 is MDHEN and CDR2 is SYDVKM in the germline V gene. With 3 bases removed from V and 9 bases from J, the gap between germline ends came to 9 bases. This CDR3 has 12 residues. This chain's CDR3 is CASSFFEGPQHF. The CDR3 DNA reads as TGTGCCAGCAGTTTTTTCGAGGGGCCCCAGCATTTT.

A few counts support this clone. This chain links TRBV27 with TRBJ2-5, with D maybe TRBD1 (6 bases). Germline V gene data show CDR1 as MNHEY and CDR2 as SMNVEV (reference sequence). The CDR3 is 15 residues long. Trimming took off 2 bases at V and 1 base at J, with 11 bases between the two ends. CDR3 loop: CASSLMGDIQETQYF. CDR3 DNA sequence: TGTGCCAGCAGTTTAATGGGGGACATCCAAGAGACCCAGTACTTC.

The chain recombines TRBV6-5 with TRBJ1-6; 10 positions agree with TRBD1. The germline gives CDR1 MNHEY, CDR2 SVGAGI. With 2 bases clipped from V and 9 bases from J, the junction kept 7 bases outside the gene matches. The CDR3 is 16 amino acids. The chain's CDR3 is CASSYGTGETISPLHF. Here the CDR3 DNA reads TGTGCCAGCAGTTACGGGACAGGGGAAACGATTTCACCCCTCCACTTT.

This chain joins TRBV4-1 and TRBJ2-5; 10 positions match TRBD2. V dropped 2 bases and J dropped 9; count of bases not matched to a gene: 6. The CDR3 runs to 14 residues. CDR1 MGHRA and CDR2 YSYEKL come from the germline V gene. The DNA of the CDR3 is TGCGCCAGCAGCCAAACTAGCGGGGTTACGGCCCAGTACTTC. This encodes CASSQTSGVTAQYF.

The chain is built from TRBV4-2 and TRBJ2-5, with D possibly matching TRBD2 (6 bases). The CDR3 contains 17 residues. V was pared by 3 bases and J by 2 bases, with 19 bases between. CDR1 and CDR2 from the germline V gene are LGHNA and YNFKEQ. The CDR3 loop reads CASSHQGGAGPQETQYF. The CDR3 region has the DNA TGTGCCAGCAGCCACCAGGGCGGTGCGGGGCCTCAAGAGACCCAGTACTTC.

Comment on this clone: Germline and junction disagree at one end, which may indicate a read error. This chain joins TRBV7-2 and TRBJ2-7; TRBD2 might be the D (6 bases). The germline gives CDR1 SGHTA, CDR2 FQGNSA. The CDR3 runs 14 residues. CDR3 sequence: CASRPGRQGYGQYF. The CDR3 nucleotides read TGTGCCAGCAGGCCAGGGAGGCAGGGCTACGGGCAGTACTTC.

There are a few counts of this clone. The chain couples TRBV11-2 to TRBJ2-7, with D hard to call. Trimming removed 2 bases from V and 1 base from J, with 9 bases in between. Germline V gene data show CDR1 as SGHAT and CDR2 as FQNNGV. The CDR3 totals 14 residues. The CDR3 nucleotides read TGTGCCAGCAGCTTACTTTTCACATCCTACGAGCAGTACTTC. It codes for CASSLLFTSYEQYF. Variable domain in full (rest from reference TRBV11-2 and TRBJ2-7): EAGVAQSPRYKIIEKRQSVAFWCNPISGHATLYWYQQILGQGPKLLIQFQNNGVVDDSQLPKDRFSAERLKGVDSTLKIQPAKLEDSAVYLCASSLLFTSYEQYFGPGTRLTVT.

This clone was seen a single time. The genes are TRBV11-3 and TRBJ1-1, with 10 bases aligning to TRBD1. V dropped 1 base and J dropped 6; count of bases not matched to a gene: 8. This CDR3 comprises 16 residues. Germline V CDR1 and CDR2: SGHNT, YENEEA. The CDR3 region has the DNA TGTGCCAGCAGCTTAGGGAGGGGACAGGGGATTGCTGAAGCTTTCTTT. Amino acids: CASSLGRGQGIAEAFF.

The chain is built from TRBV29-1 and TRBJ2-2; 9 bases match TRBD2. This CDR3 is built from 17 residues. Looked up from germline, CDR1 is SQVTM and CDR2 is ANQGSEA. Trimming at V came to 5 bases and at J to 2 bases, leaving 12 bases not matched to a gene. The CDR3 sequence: CSVPKEISGSNTGELFF. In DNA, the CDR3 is TGCAGCGTTCCCAAGGAGATTAGCGGGAGTAACACCGGGGAGCTGTTTTTT.

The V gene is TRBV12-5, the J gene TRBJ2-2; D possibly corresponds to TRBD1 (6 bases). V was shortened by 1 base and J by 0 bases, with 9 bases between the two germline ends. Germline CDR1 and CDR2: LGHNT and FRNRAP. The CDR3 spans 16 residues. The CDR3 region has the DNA TGTGCTAGTGGTTTGGGTCAGGGGACGAACACCGGGGAGCTGTTTTTT. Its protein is CASGLGQGTNTGELFF. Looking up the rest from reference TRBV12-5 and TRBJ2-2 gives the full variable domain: DARVTQTPRHKVTEMGQEVTMRCQPILGHNTVFWYRQTMMQGLELLAYFRNRAPLDDSGMPKDRFSAEMPDATLATLKIQPSEPRDSAVYFCASGLGQGTNTGELFFGEGSRLTVL.

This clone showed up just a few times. The CDR3 sequence is CASSFDAGVGEQYF. CDR3 in DNA: TGTGCCAGCAGCTTTGATGCGGGAGTTGGAGAGCAGTACTTC. The chain combines TRBV7-9 with TRBJ2-7, with 7 nucleotides matching TRBD2. Per germline, CDR1 SEHNR and CDR2 FQNEAQ (reference sequence). The CDR3 length is 14 residues. With 3 bases clipped from V and 7 bases from J, the junction kept 9 bases outside the gene matches. The variable domain in full, with the rest retrieved from reference TRBV7-9 and TRBJ2-7, is DTGVSQNPRHKITKRGQNVTFRCDPISEHNRLYWYRQTLGQGPEFLTYFQNEAQLEKSRLLSDRFSAERPKGSFSTLEIQRTEQGDSAMYLCASSFDAGVGEQYFGPGTRLTVT.

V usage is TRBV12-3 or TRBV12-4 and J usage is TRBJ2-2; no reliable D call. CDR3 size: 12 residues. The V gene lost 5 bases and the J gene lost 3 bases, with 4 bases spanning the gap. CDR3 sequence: CASSPYTGELFF. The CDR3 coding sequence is TGTGCCAGCAGTCCCTACACCGGGGAGCTGTTTTTT.

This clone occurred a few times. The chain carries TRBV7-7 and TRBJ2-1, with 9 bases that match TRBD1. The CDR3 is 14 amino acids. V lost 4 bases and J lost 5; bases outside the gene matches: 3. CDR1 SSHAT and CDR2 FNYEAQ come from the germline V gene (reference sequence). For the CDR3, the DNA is TGTGCCAGCAGCTCCGGGACAGGGAACAATGAGCAGTTCTTC. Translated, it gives CASSSGTGNNEQFF.